The 10 T cell receptor beta chains reported below all come from one sample, sequenced in a study of cytomegalovirus exposure and HLA in healthy donors (dated by TCRdb to 2016 to 2017). Libraries came from the immunoSEQ multiplex PCR assay. For the multiplex PCR, a mixture combining 60 forward primers for TCR Vbeta segments and 13 reverse primers for TCR Jbeta segments was used. TCRdb took over this immuneACCESS table, retaining in-frame rearrangements with V and J assigned. Such tables are incomplete; in checked studies, under half of the missing clones stem from an unresolved V gene, and the remainder is unexplained. This sample holds about 160,000 clones; 77% were observed only once. The ten largest clones take up 3.7% of the sample. The source material was PBMCs. Source of these receptors: a man aged 25-40 years in good health and CMV-seropositive.

The CDR3 is CATSNYRGGRTDTQYF. DNA for the CDR3: TGTGCCACCAGCAACTATCGGGGGGGACGCACAGATACGCAGTATTTT. The chain carries TRBV15 and TRBJ2-3; 8 nucleotides match TRBD2. The CDR3 length is 16 residues. The germline V gene has CDR1 LNHNV and CDR2 YYDKDF (reference sequence). The trim removed 4 bases at V and 1 base at J, leaving 7 bases unmatched.

The rearrangement uses TRBV5-4 and TRBJ1-3; D not certain. The CDR3 has 16 residues. CDR1 SGHNT and CDR2 YYREEE come from the germline V gene (reference sequence). The V gene lost 0 bases and the J gene lost 0 bases, with 10 bases spanning the gap. The CDR3 nucleotides are TGTGCCAGCAGCTTGGATCGAACCAGCTCTGGAAACACCATATATTTT. Translation: CASSLDRTSSGNTIYF.

This clone was counted only a few times. V usage is TRBV7-6 and J usage is TRBJ2-3; 11 bases align to TRBD2. The CDR3 loop spans 15 amino acids. From germline, CDR1 is SGHVS and CDR2 FNYEAQ. V was pared by 5 bases and J by 5 bases, with 6 bases of the junction left unmatched. The CDR3 sequence is CASSPLAGVEDTQYF. The CDR3 DNA reads TGTGCCAGCAGCCCACTAGCGGGGGTGGAAGATACGCAGTATTTT.

CDR3 coding DNA: TGCGCCAGCAGCCGGACAGGGCTGGGTGAAAAACTGTTTTTT. Translating it yields CASSRTGLGEKLFF. The J gene is TRBJ1-4, the V gene TRBV4-1; 8 nucleotides match TRBD1. The CDR3 has 14 residues. J was trimmed by 7 bases and V by 4 bases; bases with no gene match: 5. CDR1 is MGHRA and CDR2 is YSYEKL in the germline V gene.

The genes are TRBV28 and TRBJ2-1; 8 positions match TRBD1. J was trimmed by 2 bases and V by 5 bases; bases with no gene match: 5. CDR1 is MDHEN and CDR2 is SYDVKM in the germline V gene. The CDR3 extends over 15 amino acids. As DNA, the CDR3 is TGTGCCAGCAGTCCCGGGACAGGAACCTACAATGAGCAGTTCTTC. The encoded protein is CASSPGTGTYNEQFF.

The rearrangement uses TRBV4-1 and TRBJ2-7, with TRBD2 matching over 8 bases. V lost 0 bases and J lost 2; bases outside the gene matches: 3. CDR3 length equals 15 residues. In germline, CDR1 is MGHRA, CDR2 YSYEKL. CDR3 nucleotides: TGCGCCAGCAGCCAAGAGCGGGGGGTTACCTACGAGCAGTACTTC. Its protein product is CASSQERGVTYEQYF.

This clone was picked up a small number of times. The V and J genes are TRBV30 and TRBJ1-4; maybe TRBD1 (5 bases). This CDR3 is built from 15 residues. Germline V gene sequence: CDR1 GTSNPN, CDR2 SVGIG (reference sequence). Deletions cut 2 bases from V and 2 bases from J, with 12 bases between. The DNA of the CDR3 is TGTGCCTGGAGTAGGGCAGGGCTGACTAATGAAAAACTGTTTTTT. It is translated as CAWSRAGLTNEKLFF.

The chain carries TRBV5-1 and TRBJ2-5; D is unclear. Trimming pared 0 bases from V and 1 base from J, leaving 10 bases between. CDR1 and CDR2 from the germline V gene are SGHRS and YFSETQ. This CDR3 spans 15 amino acids. The CDR3: CASSLEAGFQETQYF. CDR3 DNA sequence: TGCGCCAGCAGCTTGGAGGCAGGCTTCCAAGAGACCCAGTACTTC.

A few counts support this clone. The chain is built from TRBV30 and TRBJ1-6; 9 positions agree with TRBD1. This CDR3 is built from 15 residues. Germline V gene sequence: CDR1 GTSNPN, CDR2 SVGIG (reference sequence). J was trimmed by 8 bases and V by 3 bases; bases with no gene match: 8. The CDR3 protein is CAWSAPGQGDSPLHF. The CDR3 DNA follows: TGTGCCTGGAGCGCCCCGGGACAGGGCGATTCACCCCTCCACTTT.

The CDR3 coding sequence is TGCGCCAGCAGCTTGGGGGACAGCACCTACGAGCAGTACTTC. This gives the protein CASSLGDSTYEQYF. V usage is TRBV5-1 and J usage is TRBJ2-7; TRBD1 aligns across 7 bases. The germline CDR1 and CDR2 sequences are SGHRS and YFSETQ. The CDR3 is 14 amino acids. V dropped 0 bases and J dropped 2; count of bases not matched to a gene: 2.